This T cell receptor beta chain was captured in a study of T cells in Graves' hyperthyroidism and ophthalmopathy. Study-level points and caveats: The authors' 13 V-J model separated ophthalmopathy from stable hyperthyroidism.

Uncontrolled infection, other autoimmune disease, pregnancy or lactation led to exclusion. The authors obtained PBMCs from around 10 ml of fresh peripheral blood. Amplified regions were TCR beta CDR3 sequences from RNA transcripts. Initially, a first-round RT-PCR of the TCR CDR3 employed the HTBI primer set. TCRdb reprocessed the multiplex PCR reads via MiXCR and lists one record per CDR3 protein. The sample consists of about 560,000 distinct CDR3 sequences, around 13% of them appearing once. The CDR3 sequence is 15 residues long. V dropped 0 bases and J dropped 4 bases, with 10 bases sitting between them. CDR1 is LNHNV and CDR2 is YYDKDF in the germline V gene (reference sequence). This clonotype was found many times. Its antigen is unidentified.

The rearrangement links TRBV15 to TRBJ1-5, with D perhaps TRBD1 (5 bases). Sequenced sample: blood. This clonotype was sampled from a woman in her forties with Graves' hyperthyroidism. The CDR3 bases are TGTGCCACCAGCAGAGATCGACAGATGAATCAGCCCCAGCATTTT. Amino acids: CATSRDRQMNQPQHF.